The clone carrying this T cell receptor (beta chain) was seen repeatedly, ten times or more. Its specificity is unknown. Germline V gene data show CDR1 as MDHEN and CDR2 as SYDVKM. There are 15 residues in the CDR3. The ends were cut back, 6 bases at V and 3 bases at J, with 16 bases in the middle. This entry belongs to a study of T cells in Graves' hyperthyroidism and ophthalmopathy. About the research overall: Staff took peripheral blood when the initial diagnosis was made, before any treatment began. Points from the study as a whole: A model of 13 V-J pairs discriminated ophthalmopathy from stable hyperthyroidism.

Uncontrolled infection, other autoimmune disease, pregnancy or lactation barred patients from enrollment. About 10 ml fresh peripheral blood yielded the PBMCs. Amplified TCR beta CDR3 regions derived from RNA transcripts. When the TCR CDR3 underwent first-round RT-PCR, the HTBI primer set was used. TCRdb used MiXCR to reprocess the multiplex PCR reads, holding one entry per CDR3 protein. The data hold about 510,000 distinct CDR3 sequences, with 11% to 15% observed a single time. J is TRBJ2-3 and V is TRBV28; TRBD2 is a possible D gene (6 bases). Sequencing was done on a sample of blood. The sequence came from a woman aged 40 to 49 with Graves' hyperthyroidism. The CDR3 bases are TGTGCCAGCAGAAACAGGAGGAGGGGTACAGATACGCAGTATTTT. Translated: CASRNRRRGTDTQYF.